This T cell receptor (beta chain) was documented in a study of T cell clonotyping in hematopoietic cell transplantation. The V gene's germline CDR1 is SEHNR and CDR2 FQNEAQ (reference sequence). With 0 bases removed from V and 6 bases from J, the gap between germline ends came to 11 bases. The CDR3 runs to 14 residues. Study-wide results and caveats: At the given depth, recipient repertoires were over 95% de novo clonotypes.

Generated by immunoSEQ multiplex PCR, the TCRdb table keeps only in-frame clones and is missing some. The table includes 10,000 to 11,000 clones, about half detected once. Samples: about 28 days before transplant, then days 30, 100 and 180 after. Points on this clone: Its specificity is not known.

This TCR came from a female patient between 50 and 60 years old who had an allogeneic stem cell transplant from an unrelated donor, so the T cells may come from the graft donor. Some clones in this sample may be carry-over from other donors' samples. Material: peripheral blood mononuclear cells, obtained 100 days after allogeneic stem cell transplant. The rearrangement links TRBV7-9 to TRBJ1-1; D remains unclear. CDR3 nucleotides: TGTGCCAGCAGCTTAGCATCCGAGTGGGCTGAAGCTTTCTTT. This gives the protein CASSLASEWAEAFF.